This T cell receptor (beta chain) stems from a study of blood T cell repertoires in COVID-19. The overall study: Acute-phase and convalescent COVID-19 samples originated in the United States, Italy and Spain. Sample material is recorded as cDNA or gDNA derived from T cells, B-cell-depleted T cells, or PBMCs.

In the original analysis: Estimation of nucleated cell counts relied on the amplification of reference gene primers. Produced via immunoSEQ multiplex PCR; TCRdb's table is partial and in-frame only. The V and J calls and clone size come from that table; D and trimming were worked out from the DNA. The sample holds some 250,000 clones; roughly nine tenths are singletons and the top ten take roughly 1.2%. This CDR3 region has 15 residues. The V and J ends lost 2 bases and 1 base respectively, with 11 bases between them. Germline assignment: CDR1 MNHEY and CDR2 SVGAGI. The TCR sequence derives from a human donor in a cohort exposed to, infected with or recovered from COVID-19 (not recorded which). The donor label of this sample is uncertain. V usage is TRBV6-5 and J usage is TRBJ1-1, with D hard to call. Input material: PBMCs or T cells enriched from blood (not recorded which). The CDR3 sequence: CASSYKWGGNTEAFF. In DNA, the CDR3 is TGTGCCAGCAGTTACAAGTGGGGAGGGAACACTGAAGCTTTCTTT.